The clone carrying this TCR beta chain was recorded many times. This record comes from a study of regulatory T cells in long-lasting Graves disease. Arm-PCR of CDR3 regions with iRepertoire HTBI primers generated TCR beta libraries. Via MiXCR, TCRdb re-called the multiplex PCR reads, giving one row per CDR3 protein. The sample records 350,000 to 450,000 distinct CDR3 sequences, 15% being singletons. Time point of the sample: newly diagnosed GD, antithyroid drugs for less than 3 months. RNA isolated from PBMCs was used to make the TCR library. The same data also contributed to another study, on T cells in Graves' hyperthyroidism and ophthalmopathy.

The clonotype was recovered from a woman in her 30s with Graves disease. The sequences come from peripheral blood mononuclear cells (PBMCs), collected at new diagnosis, from a patient treated with antithyroid drugs.

Here the CDR3 reads CASSYQTATSPLHF. The CDR3 DNA sequence: TGTGCCAGCAGTTACCAGACAGCGACCTCACCCCTCCACTTT. The chain joins TRBV6-5 to TRBJ1-6; TRBD1 is a possible D gene (5 bases). Germline CDR1 MNHEY, CDR2 SVGAGI. The CDR3 consists of 14 residues. The V gene lost 2 bases and the J gene lost 10 bases, with 12 bases spanning the gap.